A single TCR beta chain is shown here with its context. This CDR3 is built from 16 residues. V was trimmed by 1 base and J by 5 bases, leaving 18 bases between them. Looked up from germline, CDR1 is SGHNT and CDR2 is YYREEE (reference sequence). The data are from a study of lymphopenia after photon versus proton radiotherapy. Repertoires were generated with immunoSEQ multiplex PCR, while TCRdb's copy carries only in-frame clones and drops some. The sample lists approximately 150,000 clones, 88% occurring once. The source is a man aged 50 to 60 with gastric cancer. V and J are TRBV5-4 and TRBJ1-2; D may be TRBD1 (6 bases). The sequencing used peripheral blood, collected from a patient treated with photon-based radiotherapy. The CDR3 DNA reads as TGTGCCAGCAGCTTGTCGGCAGGGGCAGGGTTGTATGGCTACACCTTC. Its translation: CASSLSAGAGLYGYTF.